This T cell receptor beta chain derives from a study of radiotherapy plus CTLA-4 blockade in lung cancer. Study details: Overall, roughly 17% of patients showed an objective response, while 25% to 40% attained disease control.

Those with chemo-refractory metastatic non-small-cell lung cancer were treated with focal radiation combined with CTLA-4 blockade using ipilimumab. V was pared by 1 base and J by 1 base, with 17 bases of the junction left unmatched. Per germline, CDR1 SGDLS and CDR2 YYNGEE. The CDR3 length is 20 residues. With respect to this clone: Its target is not known.

Findings of the study overall: Peripheral blood showed expansion of tumor-derived TCR clones after radiotherapy and ipilimumab.

TCRdb's table, derived via immunoSEQ multiplex PCR, lists solely in-frame clones and lacks some. The table lists 65,000 to 85,000 clones, approximately 76% of them singletons. The chain is built from TRBV9 and TRBJ1-5; the match to TRBD1 covers 7 bases. This clonotype was obtained from a human donor with non-small cell lung cancer whose response to radiotherapy plus ipilimumab could not be evaluated. Some clones in this sample may be carry-over from other donors' samples. The material sequenced was peripheral blood, taken from a patient treated with radiotherapy plus ipilimumab. CDR3 nucleotide sequence: TGTGCCAGCAGCGTACCCAGAGGACAGGACTCCCGACGGAGCAATCAGCCCCAGCATTTT. It yields the protein CASSVPRGQDSRRSNQPQHF.